This TCR beta chain derives from a study of vaccination and CD4 T cells after COVID-19. An Oncomine TCR Beta short-read assay was used to sequence the DNA from cultured CD4+ T cells. A single record per CDR3 protein comes from TCRdb applying MiXCR to the PCR reads. The top ten clones hold 15% of a sample with more than 10,000 distinct CDR3 sequences, approximately 46% of them seen once. V was pared by 2 bases and J by 5 bases, with 5 bases of the junction left unmatched. This CDR3 spans 15 amino acids. The germline V gene encodes CDR1 DFQATT and CDR2 SNEGSKA (reference sequence). Treatment denoted: roughly ten-day PBMC culture with coronavirus spike peptide pools or control peptides (ViraFEST assay). About this clonotype itself: Antigen specificity is unknown.

V usage is TRBV20-1 and J usage is TRBJ2-3, with 12 bases matching TRBD2. The receptor was isolated from a human donor who had recovered from COVID-19. The specimen sequenced was CD4+ T cells from blood, cultured in vitro. The CDR3 DNA follows: TGCAGTGCTAGACTAGCGGGAGGGCCCGGAGATACGCAGTATTTT. Its translation: CSARLAGGPGDTQYF.